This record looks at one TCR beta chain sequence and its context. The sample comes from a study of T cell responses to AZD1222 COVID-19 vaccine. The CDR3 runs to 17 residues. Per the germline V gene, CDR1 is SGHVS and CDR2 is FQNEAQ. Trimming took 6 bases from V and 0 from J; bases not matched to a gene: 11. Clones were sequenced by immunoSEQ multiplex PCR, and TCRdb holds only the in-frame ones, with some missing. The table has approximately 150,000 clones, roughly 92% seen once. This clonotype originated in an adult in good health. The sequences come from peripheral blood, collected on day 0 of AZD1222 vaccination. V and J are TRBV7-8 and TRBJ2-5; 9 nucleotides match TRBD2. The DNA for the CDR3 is TGTGCCAGCAGGACCCGCGGGGGGGCCTCGTACCAAGAGACCCAGTACTTC. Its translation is CASRTRGGASYQETQYF.